Listed below are T cell receptor beta chains from one sample, sequenced in a study of vaccination and CD4 T cells after COVID-19. These receptors are not linked to any known antigen. TCRdb used MiXCR to reprocess the PCR reads, holding one entry per CDR3 protein. The top ten hold 7.5% to 9.5% of the sample, which has fewer than 15,000 distinct CDR3 sequences, around 40% seen once. This specimen consisted of CD4+ T cells from blood, cultured in vitro, obtained after SARS-CoV-2 vaccination. The origin of the receptors is a human donor who had recovered from COVID-19. The CDR3 runs from the conserved cysteine through the conserved F or W. A D gene is named only where the DNA matches it firmly. A clone size is listed for some rows: how often the clone was seen (once, few, many), or a class if it is expanded.

>13|.|TRBJ1-4|.|TRBV30
TGTGCCTGGAGCAGGGTCTTCGCTGAAAAACTGTTTTTT
CAWSRVFAEKLFF
>12|few|TRBJ2-5|.|TRBV20-1
TGCAGTGCTGGCTTCAACCAAGAGACCCAGTACTTC
CSAGFNQETQYF
>14|few|TRBJ1-1|.|TRBV20-1
TGCAGTGCTAGAGATACCCAGGGTCACACTGAAGCTTTCTTT
CSARDTQGHTEAFF
>11|once|TRBJ2-7|TRBD1|TRBV30
TGTGCCTGGGACAGGGGCAACGAGCAGTACTTC
CAWDRGNEQYF
>16|.|TRBJ1-1|TRBD1|TRBV5-4
TGTGCCAGCAGCTTGGGAGGGGGCAGGGGAAGCACTGAAGCTTTCTTT
CASSLGGGRGSTEAFF
>13|.|TRBJ1-1|.|TRBV7-9
TGTGCCAGCAGCTTAACCGCGAACACTGAAGCTTTCTTT
CASSLTANTEAFF
>13|.|TRBJ1-3|.|TRBV28
TGTGCCAGCAGTTTATACTCTGGAAACACCATATATTTT
CASSLYSGNTIYF
>15|once|TRBJ2-1|TRBD2|TRBV5-1
TGTGCCAGCAGTCGTTTCCTAGCGGAGGACAATGAGCAGTCCTTC
CASSRFLAEDNEQSF
>11|.|TRBJ1-1|.|TRBV19
TGTGCCAGTAGTAGGGGGCCGGAAGCTATCTTT
CASSRGPEAIF
>13|.|TRBJ1-5|.|TRBV4-1
TGCGCCAGCAGCCGAACGGGGGGGCAGCCCCAGCATTTT
CASSRTGGQPQHF
>12|.|TRBJ2-5|.|TRBV20-1
TGCAGTGCCCTTTTCCGTCAAGAGACCCAGTACTTC
CSALFRQETQYF
>14|.|TRBJ1-6|.|TRBV7-2
TGTGCCAGCAGCTTAGAACGGTATAATTCACCCCTCCACTTT
CASSLERYNSPLHF
>14|.|TRBJ1-5|TRBD1|TRBV12-3/TRBV12-4
TGTGCCAGCACACGACAGGGTAGCAATCAGCCCCAGCATTTT
CASTRQGSNQPQHF
>13|.|TRBJ2-3|TRBD1|TRBV18
TGTGCCAGCTCCGGGACAGCCACAGATACGCAGTATTTT
CASSGTATDTQYF
>15|few|TRBJ2-2|TRBD2|TRBV20-1
TGCAGTGCTAGATCCAGACTAGCGGGGACCGGGGAGCTGTTTTTT
CSARSRLAGTGELFF
>15|.|TRBJ2-5|TRBD1|TRBV28
TGTGCCAGCAGGGGGCAGACAGGGGGCATGAAGACCCAGTACTTC
CASRGQTGGMKTQYF
>13|.|TRBJ2-7|.|TRBV15
TGTGCCACCAGCAGAGCAGGGCCGTACGAGCAGTACTTC
CATSRAGPYEQYF
>13|.|TRBJ2-5|TRBD1|TRBV18
TGTGCCAGCCGCGGGACAGGGCAAGACACCCAGTACTTC
CASRGTGQDTQYF
>15|.|TRBJ2-1|.|TRBV4-3
TGCGCCAGCAGCCAAGCATTAGGGACTCACAATGAGCAGTTCTTC
CASSQALGTHNEQFF
>16|medium-sized|TRBJ2-2|TRBD2|TRBV24-1
TGTGCCACCAGTGATCTAGCGGGAGGTGAGACCGGGGAGCTGTTTTTT
CATSDLAGGETGELFF
>14|once|TRBJ1-2|.|TRBV21-1
TGTGCCAGCAGCTCCCTTCAGGGGGTGCGGGGCTACACCTTC
CASSSLQGVRGYTF
>14|.|TRBJ2-2|.|TRBV7-9
TGTGCCAGCAGCTCTCAGGCGAACACCGGGGAGCTGTTTTTT
CASSSQANTGELFF
>13|few|TRBJ2-7|.|TRBV27
TGTGCCAGCAGTCAACATAACTCCTACGAGCAGTACTTC
CASSQHNSYEQYF
>14|.|TRBJ2-3|.|TRBV10-3
TGTGCCATCAGTGAAATGGCGAGCACAGATACGCAGTATTTT
CAISEMASTDTQYF
>15|.|TRBJ2-1|TRBD2|TRBV7-2
TGTGCCAGCAGCGCACAACTAGCGGAATACAATGAGCAGTTCTTC
CASSAQLAEYNEQFF
>17|few|TRBJ2-2|.|TRBV11-2
TGTGCCAGCAGCTTGGGTCTCGGCAGGGGCGCGGCCGGGGAGCTGTTTTTT
CASSLGLGRGAAGELFF
>15|once|TRBJ2-1|TRBD2|TRBV7-2
TGTGCCAGCAGCTTAGTGACTAGCGGGGTCAATGAGCAGTTCTTC
CASSLVTSGVNEQFF
>14|.|TRBJ2-2|.|TRBV10-3
TGTGCCATCAGTGAGATGAGGGTTGACGGGGAGCTGTTTTTT
CAISEMRVDGELFF
>19|once|TRBJ2-3|TRBD2|TRBV20-1
TGCAGTGCTATCCCACTTTTTAGTCCTAGCGGGAGAATAGTGAATACGCAGTATTTT
CSAIPLFSPSGRIVNTQYF
>13|few|TRBJ2-5|.|TRBV20-1
TGCAGTGCTAACTCTGATATTCAAGAGACCCAGTACTTC
CSANSDIQETQYF
>14|.|TRBJ2-5|.|TRBV20-1
TGCAGTGCTACCCCAGGGGGGCGGAGAGAGACCCAGTACTTC
CSATPGGRRETQYF
>16|few|TRBJ2-7|TRBD2|TRBV20-1
TGCAGTGCTCCCGATAGGACTAGCGGGATGGACTACGAGCAGTACTTC
CSAPDRTSGMDYEQYF
>15|.|TRBJ2-1|TRBD2|TRBV6-5
TGTGCCAGCAGTTACTGGGGCGGGAGGGGCGGTGAGCAGTTCTTC
CASSYWGGRGGEQFF
>13|few|TRBJ2-2|.|TRBV2
TGTGCCAGCAGTGTAGAGTCGTCCGGGGAGCTGTTTTTT
CASSVESSGELFF
>14|medium-sized|TRBJ1-1|TRBD1|TRBV6-1
TGTGCCACCTCGACAGGGGGGGAGAGCACTGAAGCTTTCTTT
CATSTGGESTEAFF
>17|few|TRBJ2-3|TRBD2|TRBV6-1
TGTGCCAGCAGTGAAACCTTAGCGGGAGGGCCCACAGATACGCAGTATTTT
CASSETLAGGPTDTQYF
>14|.|TRBJ2-4|.|TRBV27
TGTGCCAGCAGTTTAGATCCAGCCAAAAACATTCAGTACTTC
CASSLDPAKNIQYF
>13|.|TRBJ1-6|.|TRBV2
TGTGCCAGCAGTGGGCAGGATAATTCACCCCTCCACTTT
CASSGQDNSPLHF
>15|.|TRBJ2-1|.|TRBV20-1
TGCAGTGCCAGTCGGGGAATGAGCTCCTACAATGAGCAGTTCTTC
CSASRGMSSYNEQFF